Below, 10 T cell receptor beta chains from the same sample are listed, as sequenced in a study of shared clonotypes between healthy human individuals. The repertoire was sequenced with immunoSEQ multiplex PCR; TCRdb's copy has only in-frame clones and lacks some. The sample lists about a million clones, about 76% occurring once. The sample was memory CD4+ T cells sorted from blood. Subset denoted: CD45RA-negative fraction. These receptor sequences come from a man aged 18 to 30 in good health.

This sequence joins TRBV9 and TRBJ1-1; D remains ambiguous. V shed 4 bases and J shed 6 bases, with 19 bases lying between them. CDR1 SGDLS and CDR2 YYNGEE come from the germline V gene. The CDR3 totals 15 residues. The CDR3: CASSPESGKAAEAFF. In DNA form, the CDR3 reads TGTGCCAGCAGCCCCGAGTCGGGGAAGGCCGCTGAAGCTTTCTTT.

CDR3 coding DNA: TGTGCCAGCAGTGCTCCGACTAGCGGGATTGTCACCGGGGAGCTGTTTTTT. Its translation is CASSAPTSGIVTGELFF. This sequence joins TRBV6-1 and TRBJ2-2, with 11 bases matching TRBD2. The CDR3 extends over 17 amino acids. V shed 4 bases, J shed 4 bases, and the junction held 8 bases outside the gene matches. The germline V gene encodes CDR1 MNHNS and CDR2 SASEGT.

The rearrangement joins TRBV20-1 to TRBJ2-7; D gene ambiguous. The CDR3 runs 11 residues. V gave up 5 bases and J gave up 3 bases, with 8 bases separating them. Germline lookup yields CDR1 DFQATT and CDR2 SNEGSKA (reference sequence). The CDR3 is CSAALNYEQYF. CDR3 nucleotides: TGCAGTGCTGCCCTTAACTACGAGCAGTACTTC.

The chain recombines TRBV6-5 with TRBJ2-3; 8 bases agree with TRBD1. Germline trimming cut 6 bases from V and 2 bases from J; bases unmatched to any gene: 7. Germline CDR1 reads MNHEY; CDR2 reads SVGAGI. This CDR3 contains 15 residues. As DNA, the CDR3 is TGTGCCAGCAGCCCAGACAGGGGACTCACAGATACGCAGTATTTT. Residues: CASSPDRGLTDTQYF.

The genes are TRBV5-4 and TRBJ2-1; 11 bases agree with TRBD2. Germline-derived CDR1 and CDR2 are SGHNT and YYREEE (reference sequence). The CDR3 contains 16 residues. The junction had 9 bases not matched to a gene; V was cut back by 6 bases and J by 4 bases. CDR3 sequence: CASTPAGTSGYNEQFF. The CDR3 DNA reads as TGTGCCAGCACCCCTGCTGGGACTAGCGGTTACAATGAGCAGTTCTTC. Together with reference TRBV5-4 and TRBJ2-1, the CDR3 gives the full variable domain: ETGVTQSPTHLIKTRGQQVTLRCSSQSGHNTVSWYQQALGQGPQFIFQYYREEENGRGNFPPRFSGLQFPNYSSELNVNALELDDSALYLCASTPAGTSGYNEQFFGPGTRLTVL.

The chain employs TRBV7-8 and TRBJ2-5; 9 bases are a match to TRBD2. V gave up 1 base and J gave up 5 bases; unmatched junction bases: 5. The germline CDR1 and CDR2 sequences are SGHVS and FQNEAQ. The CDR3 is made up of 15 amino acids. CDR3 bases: TGTGCCAGCAGCTTAGTGGGACTAGCCTCGGAGACCCAGTACTTC. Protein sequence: CASSLVGLASETQYF.

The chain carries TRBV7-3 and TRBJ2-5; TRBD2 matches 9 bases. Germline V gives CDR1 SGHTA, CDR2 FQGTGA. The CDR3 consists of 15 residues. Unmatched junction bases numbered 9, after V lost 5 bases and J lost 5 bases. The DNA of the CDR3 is TGTGCCAGCAGCCCCCTGGGCGGGGGGGCGGAGACCCAGTACTTC. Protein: CASSPLGGGAETQYF.

The CDR3 spells CASTWDYNNEQFF. The CDR3 nucleotides read TGCGCCAGCACCTGGGACTACAATAATGAGCAGTTCTTC. The genes are TRBV10-2 and TRBJ2-1; TRBD2 matches at 7 bases. Per germline, CDR1 WSHSY and CDR2 SAAADI. CDR3 length: 13 amino acids. With 7 bases clipped from V and 7 bases from J, the junction kept 7 bases outside the gene matches.

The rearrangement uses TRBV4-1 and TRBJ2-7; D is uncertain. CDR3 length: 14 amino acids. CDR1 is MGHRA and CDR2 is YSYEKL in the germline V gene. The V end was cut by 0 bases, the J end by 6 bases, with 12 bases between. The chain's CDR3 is CASSQEQIIREQYF. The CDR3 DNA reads TGCGCCAGCAGCCAAGAACAGATAATACGCGAGCAGTACTTC.

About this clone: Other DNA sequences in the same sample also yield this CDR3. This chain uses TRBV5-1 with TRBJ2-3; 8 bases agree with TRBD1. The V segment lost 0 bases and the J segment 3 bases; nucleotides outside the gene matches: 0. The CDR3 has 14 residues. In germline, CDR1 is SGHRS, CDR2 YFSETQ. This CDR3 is CASSLGTGTDTQYF. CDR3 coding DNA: TGCGCCAGCAGCTTGGGGACAGGGACAGATACGCAGTATTTT.